This T cell receptor (beta chain) derives from a study of blood T cell repertoires in COVID-19. About the study: The cDNA or gDNA used as material had been derived from T cells, B-cell-depleted T cells, or PBMCs.

Generated by immunoSEQ multiplex PCR, the TCRdb table keeps only in-frame clones and is missing some. Here the sample spans about 320,000 clones, about 90% being singletons. With V trimmed by 5 bases and J by 5 bases, 5 bases remained unmatched. CDR3 length: 14 residues. CDR1 SGHTA and CDR2 FQGNSA come from the germline V gene. This chain links TRBV7-2 with TRBJ1-5; the match to TRBD1 covers 8 bases. The sequence came from a young man who had recovered from COVID-19. Sequences were obtained from peripheral blood. CDR3 DNA: TGTGCCAGCAGCGTAGACAGGGGCGATCAGCCCCAGCATTTT. It is translated as CASSVDRGDQPQHF.